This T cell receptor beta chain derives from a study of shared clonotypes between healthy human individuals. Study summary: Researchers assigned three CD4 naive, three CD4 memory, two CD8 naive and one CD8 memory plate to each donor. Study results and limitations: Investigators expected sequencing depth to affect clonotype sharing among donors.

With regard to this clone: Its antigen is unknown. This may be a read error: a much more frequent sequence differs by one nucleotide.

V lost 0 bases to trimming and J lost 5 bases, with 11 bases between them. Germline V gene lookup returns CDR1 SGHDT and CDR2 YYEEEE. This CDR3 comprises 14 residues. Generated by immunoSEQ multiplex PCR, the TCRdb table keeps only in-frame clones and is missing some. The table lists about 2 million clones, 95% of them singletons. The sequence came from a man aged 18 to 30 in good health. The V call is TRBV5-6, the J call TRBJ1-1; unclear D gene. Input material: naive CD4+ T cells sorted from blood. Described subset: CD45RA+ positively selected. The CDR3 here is CASSLDTGGTEAFF. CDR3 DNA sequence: TGTGCCAGCAGCTTGGACACCGGAGGTACTGAAGCTTTCTTT.